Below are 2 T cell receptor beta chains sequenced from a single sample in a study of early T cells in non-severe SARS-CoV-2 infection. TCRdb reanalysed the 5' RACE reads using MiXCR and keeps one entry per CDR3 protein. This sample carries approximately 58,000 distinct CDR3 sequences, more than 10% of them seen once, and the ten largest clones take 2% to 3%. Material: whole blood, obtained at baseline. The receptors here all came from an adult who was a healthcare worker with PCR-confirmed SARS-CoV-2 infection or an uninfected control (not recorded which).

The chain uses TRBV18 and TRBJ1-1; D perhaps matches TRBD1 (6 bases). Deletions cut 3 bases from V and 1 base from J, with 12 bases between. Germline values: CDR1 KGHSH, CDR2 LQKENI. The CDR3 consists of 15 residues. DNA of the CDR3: TGTGCCAGCTCACCCGACAGGCTCAGGAACACTGAAGCTTTCTTT. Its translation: CASSPDRLRNTEAFF.

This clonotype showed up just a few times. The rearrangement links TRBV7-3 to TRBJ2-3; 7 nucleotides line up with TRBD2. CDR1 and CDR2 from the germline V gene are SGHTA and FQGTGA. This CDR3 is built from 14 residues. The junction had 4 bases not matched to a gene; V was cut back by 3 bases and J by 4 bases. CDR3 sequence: CASSFSGGADTQYF. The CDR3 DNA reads TGTGCCAGCAGCTTCTCGGGAGGTGCAGATACGCAGTATTTT.